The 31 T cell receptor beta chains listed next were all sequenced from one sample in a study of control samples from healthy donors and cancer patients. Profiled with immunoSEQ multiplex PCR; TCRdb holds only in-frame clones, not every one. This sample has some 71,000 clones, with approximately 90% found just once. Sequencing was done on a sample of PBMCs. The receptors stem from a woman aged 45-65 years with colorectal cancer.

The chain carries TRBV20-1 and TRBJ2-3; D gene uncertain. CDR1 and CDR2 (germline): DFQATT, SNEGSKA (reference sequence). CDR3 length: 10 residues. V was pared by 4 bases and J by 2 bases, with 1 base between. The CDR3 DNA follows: TGCAGTGCTAACACAGATACGCAGTATTTT. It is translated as CSANTDTQYF.

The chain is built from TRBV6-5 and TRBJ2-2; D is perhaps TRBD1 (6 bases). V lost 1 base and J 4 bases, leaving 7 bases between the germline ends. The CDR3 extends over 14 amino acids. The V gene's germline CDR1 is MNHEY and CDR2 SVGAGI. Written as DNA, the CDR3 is TGTGCCAGCAGTTACTTGGACAGCACCGGGGAGCTGTTTTTT. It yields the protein CASSYLDSTGELFF.

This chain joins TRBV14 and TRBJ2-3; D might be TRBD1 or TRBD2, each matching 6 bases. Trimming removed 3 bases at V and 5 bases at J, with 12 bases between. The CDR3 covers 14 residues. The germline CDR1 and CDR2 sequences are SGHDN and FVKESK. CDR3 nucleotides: TGTGCCAGCAGCCAGGAGGGGGATATAGATACGCAGTATTTT. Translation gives CASSQEGDIDTQYF.

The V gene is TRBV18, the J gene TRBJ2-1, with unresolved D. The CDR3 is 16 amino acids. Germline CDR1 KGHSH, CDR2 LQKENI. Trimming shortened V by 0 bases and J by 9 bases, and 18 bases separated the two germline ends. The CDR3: CASSPPPGLVHGEQFF. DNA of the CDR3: TGTGCCAGCTCACCACCGCCCGGGTTGGTACATGGTGAGCAGTTCTTC.

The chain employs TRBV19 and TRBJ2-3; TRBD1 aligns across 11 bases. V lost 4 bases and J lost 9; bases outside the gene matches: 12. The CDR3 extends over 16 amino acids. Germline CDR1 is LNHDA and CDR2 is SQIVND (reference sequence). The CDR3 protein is CASSTSGTGGSQTQYF. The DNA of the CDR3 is TGTGCCAGTAGTACTTCCGGGACAGGGGGTTCCCAAACGCAGTATTTT. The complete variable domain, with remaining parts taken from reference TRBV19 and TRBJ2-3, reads DGGITQSPKYLFRKEGQNVTLSCEQNLNHDAMYWYRQDPGQGLRLIYYSQIVNDFQKGDIAEGYSVSREKKESFPLTVTSAQKNPTAFYLCASSTSGTGGSQTQYFGPGTRLTVL.

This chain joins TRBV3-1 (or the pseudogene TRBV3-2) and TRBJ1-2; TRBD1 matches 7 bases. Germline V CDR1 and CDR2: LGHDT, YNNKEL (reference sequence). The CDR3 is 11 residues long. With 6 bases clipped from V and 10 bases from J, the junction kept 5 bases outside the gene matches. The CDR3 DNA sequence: TGTGCCAGCAGGCACGACAGGGCCTACACCTTC. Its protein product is CASRHDRAYTF.

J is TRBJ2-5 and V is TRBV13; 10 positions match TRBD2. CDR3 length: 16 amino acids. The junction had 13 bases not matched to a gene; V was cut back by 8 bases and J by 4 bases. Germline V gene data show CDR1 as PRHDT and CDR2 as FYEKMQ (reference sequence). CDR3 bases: TGTGCCAGCGCCAAGCGGGGGGGAGGGATCGGAGAGACCCAGTACTTC. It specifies CASAKRGGGIGETQYF.

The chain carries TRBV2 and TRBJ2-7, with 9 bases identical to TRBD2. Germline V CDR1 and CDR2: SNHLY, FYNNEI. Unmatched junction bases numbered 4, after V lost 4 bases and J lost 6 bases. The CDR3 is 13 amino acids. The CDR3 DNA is TGTGCCAGCAGTGCTAGCGGGGCTAGCGAGCAGTACTTC. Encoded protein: CASSASGASEQYF.

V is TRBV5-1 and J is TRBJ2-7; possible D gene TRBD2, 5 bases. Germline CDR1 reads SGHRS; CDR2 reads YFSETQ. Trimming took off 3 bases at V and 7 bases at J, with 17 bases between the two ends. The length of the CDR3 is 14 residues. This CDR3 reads CASSSGIIPREQYF. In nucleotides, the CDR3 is TGCGCCAGCAGCTCGGGGATCATTCCCCGGGAGCAGTACTTC.

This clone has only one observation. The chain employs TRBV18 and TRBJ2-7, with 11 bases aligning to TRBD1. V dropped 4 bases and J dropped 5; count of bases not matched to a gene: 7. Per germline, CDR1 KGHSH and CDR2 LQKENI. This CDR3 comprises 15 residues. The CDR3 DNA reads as TGTGCCAGCTCACTTACCGGACAGGGGGCTAACGAGCAGTACTTC. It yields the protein CASSLTGQGANEQYF.

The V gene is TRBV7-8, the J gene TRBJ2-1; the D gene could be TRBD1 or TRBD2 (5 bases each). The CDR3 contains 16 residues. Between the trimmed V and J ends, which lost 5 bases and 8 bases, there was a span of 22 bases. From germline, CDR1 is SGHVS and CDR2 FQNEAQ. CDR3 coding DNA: TGTGCCAGCAGCCTGACAGCAGGAGGAAGGGCTGATGAGCAGTTCTTC. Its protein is CASSLTAGGRADEQFF. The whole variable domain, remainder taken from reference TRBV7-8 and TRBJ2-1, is GAGVSQSPRYKVAKRGQDVALRCDPISGHVSLFWYQQALGQGPEFLTYFQNEAQLDKSGLPSDRFFAERPEGSVSTLKIQRTQQEDSAVYLCASSLTAGGRADEQFFGPGTRLTVL.

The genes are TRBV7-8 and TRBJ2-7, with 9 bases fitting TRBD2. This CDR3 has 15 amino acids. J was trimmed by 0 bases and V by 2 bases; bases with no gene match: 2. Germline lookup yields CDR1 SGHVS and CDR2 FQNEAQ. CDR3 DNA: TGTGCCAGCAGCTTACTAGCGGGGTTCTCCTACGAGCAGTACTTC. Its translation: CASSLLAGFSYEQYF.

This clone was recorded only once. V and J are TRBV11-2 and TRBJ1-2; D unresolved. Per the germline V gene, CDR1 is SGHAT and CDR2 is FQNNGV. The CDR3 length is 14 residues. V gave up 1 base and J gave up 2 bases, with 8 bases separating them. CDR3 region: CASSLGWENYGYTF. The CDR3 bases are TGTGCCAGCAGCTTAGGGTGGGAAAACTATGGCTACACCTTC.

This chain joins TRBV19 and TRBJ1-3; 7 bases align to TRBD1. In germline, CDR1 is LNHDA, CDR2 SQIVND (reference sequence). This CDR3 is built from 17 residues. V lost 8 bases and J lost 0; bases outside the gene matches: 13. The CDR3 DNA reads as TGTGCCAGTGAGATGCGGGACAGCGCTTACTCTGGAAACACCATATATTTT. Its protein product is CASEMRDSAYSGNTIYF.

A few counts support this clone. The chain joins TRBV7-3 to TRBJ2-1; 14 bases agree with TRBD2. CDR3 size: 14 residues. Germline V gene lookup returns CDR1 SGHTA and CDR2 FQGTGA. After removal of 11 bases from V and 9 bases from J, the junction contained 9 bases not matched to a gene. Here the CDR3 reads CASSTSGGAAEQFF. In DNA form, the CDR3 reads TGTGCCTCCTCGACTAGCGGGGGGGCCGCTGAGCAGTTCTTC. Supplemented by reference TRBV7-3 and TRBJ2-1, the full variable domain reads GAGVSQTPSNKVTEKGKYVELRCDPISGHTALYWYRQSLGQGPEFLIYFQGTGAADDSGLPNDRFFAVRPEGSVSTLKIQRTERGDSAVYLCASSTSGGAAEQFFGPGTRLTVL.

The CDR3 sequence is CASSLARASGSDTQYF. The CDR3 DNA is TGTGCCAGCAGCTTAGCGAGGGCTAGCGGGAGTGATACGCAGTATTTT. This sequence joins TRBV7-6 and TRBJ2-3, with 10 nucleotides matching TRBD2. Germline CDR1 SGHVS, CDR2 FNYEAQ. The CDR3 covers 16 residues. V trimming: 0 bases; J trimming: 6 bases; junction bases outside the gene matches: 6.

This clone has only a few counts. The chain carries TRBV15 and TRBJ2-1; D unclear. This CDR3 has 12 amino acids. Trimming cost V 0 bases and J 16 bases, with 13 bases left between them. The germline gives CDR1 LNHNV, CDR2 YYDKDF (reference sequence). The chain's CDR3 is CATSRDVSPGFF. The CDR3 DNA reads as TGTGCCACCAGCAGAGATGTATCGCCAGGTTTCTTC.

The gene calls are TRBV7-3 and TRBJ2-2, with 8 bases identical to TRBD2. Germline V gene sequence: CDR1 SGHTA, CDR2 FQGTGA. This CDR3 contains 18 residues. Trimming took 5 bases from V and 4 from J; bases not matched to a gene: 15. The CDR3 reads CASSPRVAGKRSTGELFF. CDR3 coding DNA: TGTGCCAGCAGCCCTAGGGTAGCGGGGAAGAGGTCCACCGGGGAGCTGTTTTTT. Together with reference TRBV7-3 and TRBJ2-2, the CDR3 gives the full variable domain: GAGVSQTPSNKVTEKGKYVELRCDPISGHTALYWYRQSLGQGPEFLIYFQGTGAADDSGLPNDRFFAVRPEGSVSTLKIQRTERGDSAVYLCASSPRVAGKRSTGELFFGEGSRLTVL.

CDR3 region: CAWRQKGGTEAFF. In nucleotides, the CDR3 is TGTGCCTGGAGGCAAAAGGGGGGCACTGAAGCTTTCTTT. The chain carries TRBV30 and TRBJ1-1; D possibly corresponds to TRBD1 (6 bases). Per the germline V gene, CDR1 is GTSNPN and CDR2 is SVGIG (reference sequence). CDR3 size: 13 residues. Trimming left V 3 bases short and J 4 bases short, with 12 bases between.

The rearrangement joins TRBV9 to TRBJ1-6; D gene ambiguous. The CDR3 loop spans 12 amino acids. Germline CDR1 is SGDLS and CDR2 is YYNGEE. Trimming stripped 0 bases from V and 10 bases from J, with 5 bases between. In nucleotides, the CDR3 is TGTGCCAGCAGCGTAGCGGAATCACCCCTCCACTTT. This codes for CASSVAESPLHF.

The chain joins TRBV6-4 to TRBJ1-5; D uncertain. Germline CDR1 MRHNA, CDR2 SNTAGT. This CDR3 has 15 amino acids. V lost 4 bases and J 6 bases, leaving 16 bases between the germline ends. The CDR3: CASSAWPFLGQPQHF. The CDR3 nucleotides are TGTGCCAGCAGTGCATGGCCATTTCTGGGTCAGCCCCAGCATTTT.

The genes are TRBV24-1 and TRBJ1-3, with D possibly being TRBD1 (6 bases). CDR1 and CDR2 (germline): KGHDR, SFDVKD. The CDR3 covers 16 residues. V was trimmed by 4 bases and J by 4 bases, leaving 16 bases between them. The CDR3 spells CATSDPRGPGGNTIYF. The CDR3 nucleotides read TGTGCCACCAGTGACCCCCGGGGGCCGGGCGGAAACACCATATATTTT.

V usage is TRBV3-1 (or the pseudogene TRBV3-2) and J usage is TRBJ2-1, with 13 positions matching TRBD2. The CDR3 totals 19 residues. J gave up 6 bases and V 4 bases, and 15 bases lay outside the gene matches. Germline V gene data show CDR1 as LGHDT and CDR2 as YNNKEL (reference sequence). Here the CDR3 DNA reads TGTGCCAGCAGCCCCTACCCGGGACTAGCGGGACCCCAGGGCAATGAGCAGTTCTTC. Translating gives CASSPYPGLAGPQGNEQFF.

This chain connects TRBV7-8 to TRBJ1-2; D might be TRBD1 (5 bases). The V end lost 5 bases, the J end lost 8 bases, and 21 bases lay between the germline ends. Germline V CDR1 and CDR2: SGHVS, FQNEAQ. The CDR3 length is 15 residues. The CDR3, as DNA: TGTGCCAGCAGCACCCTCCGGGGTCCGGGGGTAGGCTACACCTTC. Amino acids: CASSTLRGPGVGYTF.

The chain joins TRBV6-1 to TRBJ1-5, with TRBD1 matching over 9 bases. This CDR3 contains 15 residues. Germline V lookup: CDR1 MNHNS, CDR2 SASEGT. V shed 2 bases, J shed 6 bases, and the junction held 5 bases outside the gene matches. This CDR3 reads CASSELHRGRQPQHF. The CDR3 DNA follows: TGTGCCAGCAGTGAACTGCACAGGGGGCGTCAGCCCCAGCATTTT.

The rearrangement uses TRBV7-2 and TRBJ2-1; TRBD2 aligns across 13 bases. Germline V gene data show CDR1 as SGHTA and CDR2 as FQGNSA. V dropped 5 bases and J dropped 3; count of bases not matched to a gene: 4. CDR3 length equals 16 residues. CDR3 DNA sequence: TGTGCCAGCAGCCCTAGGACTAGCGGGGGCTACAATGAGCAGTTCTTC. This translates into CASSPRTSGGYNEQFF.

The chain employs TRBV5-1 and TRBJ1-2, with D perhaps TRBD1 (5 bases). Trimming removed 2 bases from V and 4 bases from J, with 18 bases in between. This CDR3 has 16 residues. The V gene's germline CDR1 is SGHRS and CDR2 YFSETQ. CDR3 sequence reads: CASSLGGRGTGYGYTF. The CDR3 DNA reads TGCGCCAGCAGCTTAGGCGGTAGAGGGACTGGCTATGGCTACACCTTC.

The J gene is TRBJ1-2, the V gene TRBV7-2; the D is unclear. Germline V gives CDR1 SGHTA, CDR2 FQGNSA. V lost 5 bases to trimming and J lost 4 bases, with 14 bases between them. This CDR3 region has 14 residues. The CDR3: CASSLSLILYGYTF. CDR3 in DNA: TGTGCCAGCAGCCTATCATTAATCCTCTATGGCTACACCTTC.

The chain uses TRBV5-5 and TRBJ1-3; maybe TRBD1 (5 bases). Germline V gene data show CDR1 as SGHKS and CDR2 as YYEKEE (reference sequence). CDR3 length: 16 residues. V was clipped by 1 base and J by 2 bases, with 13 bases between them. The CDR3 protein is CASSLNDPGTGNTIYF. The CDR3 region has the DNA TGTGCCAGCAGCTTGAACGACCCAGGGACTGGAAACACCATATATTTT.

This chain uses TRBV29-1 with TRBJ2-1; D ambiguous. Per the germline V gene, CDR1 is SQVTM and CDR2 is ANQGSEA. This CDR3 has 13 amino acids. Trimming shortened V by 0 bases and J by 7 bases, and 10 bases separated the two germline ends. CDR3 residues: CSVEDLQHNEQFF. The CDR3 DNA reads TGCAGCGTTGAAGATCTTCAGCATAATGAGCAGTTCTTC.

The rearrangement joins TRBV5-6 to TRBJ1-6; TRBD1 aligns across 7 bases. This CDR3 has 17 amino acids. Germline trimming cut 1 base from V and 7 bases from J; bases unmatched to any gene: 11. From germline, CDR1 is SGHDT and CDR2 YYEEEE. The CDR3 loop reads CASSLSVYRQGNSPLHF. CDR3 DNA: TGTGCCAGCAGCTTGTCGGTTTACAGACAGGGAAATTCACCCCTCCACTTT.